This passage covers 30 T cell receptor beta chains from one sample sequenced in a study of T cells after yellow fever vaccination. TCRdb re-analysed the 5' RACE reads in MiXCR, keeping a single row per CDR3 protein. Among a few hundred thousand distinct CDR3 sequences, roughly 8% were seen once, and the ten largest hold about 16%. The sequencing here drew on PBMCs, taken about 41 days after the first yellow fever vaccination. The receptors were gathered from a man aged 18 to 29 who received the YFV17D yellow fever vaccine.

The chain links TRBV5-1 to TRBJ2-3, with D uncertain. There are 17 residues in the CDR3. Trimming removed 4 bases from V and 2 bases from J, with 20 bases in between. In germline, CDR1 is SGHRS, CDR2 YFSETQ. CDR3 DNA: TGCGCCAGCAGCCGACTTCTTACCAATGGCCTCACAGATACGCAGTATTTT. Its translation is CASSRLLTNGLTDTQYF.

Only a few counts were recorded for this clonotype. The chain uses TRBV4-1 and TRBJ1-2, with D tentatively TRBD1 (6 bases). CDR1 and CDR2 from the germline V gene are MGHRA and YSYEKL. The CDR3 covers 15 residues. V was shortened by 0 bases and J by 4 bases, with 12 bases between the two germline ends. This CDR3 is CASSQEQGLGYGYTF. The CDR3 DNA is TGCGCCAGCAGCCAAGAACAGGGATTGGGCTATGGCTACACCTTC.

This clonotype was found a few times. The gene calls are TRBV5-1 and TRBJ2-2; D is possibly TRBD2 (6 bases). This CDR3 has 15 residues. The germline V and J ends were trimmed by 0 bases and 3 bases, with 9 bases remaining between them. Germline lookup yields CDR1 SGHRS and CDR2 YFSETQ. The CDR3, as DNA: TGCGCCAGCAGCTTGGGCGGGGCCCACACCGGGGAGCTGTTTTTT. It encodes CASSLGGAHTGELFF.

The chain carries TRBV20-1 and TRBJ2-3; 11 bases align to TRBD2. The length of the CDR3 is 18 residues. Germline CDR1 and CDR2: DFQATT and SNEGSKA (reference sequence). J was trimmed by 2 bases and V by 0 bases; bases with no gene match: 10. The CDR3 sequence is CSARDSGPSGGITDTQYF. In DNA form, the CDR3 reads TGCAGTGCTAGAGATTCGGGGCCTAGCGGGGGGATCACAGATACGCAGTATTTT.

This clonotype was observed a handful of times. The chain uses TRBV7-9 and TRBJ2-1; no firm D call. Between the trimmed V and J ends, which lost 7 bases and 1 base, there was a span of 8 bases. The CDR3 extends over 13 amino acids. Germline CDR1 is SEHNR and CDR2 is FQNEAQ (reference sequence). CDR3 coding DNA: TGTGCCAGCACCCGGGTATCCTACAATGAGCAGTTCTTC. Its translation: CASTRVSYNEQFF.

The rearrangement uses TRBV5-1 and TRBJ2-1; TRBD1 or TRBD2 may be the D gene (5 bases each). Germline loops: CDR1 SGHRS, CDR2 YFSETQ. V lost 5 bases to trimming and J lost 8 bases, with 23 bases between them. The CDR3 is made up of 16 amino acids. The DNA for the CDR3 is TGCGCCAGCAGGAGGGAGAGAGGGGATTTGTTGGATGAGCAGTTCTTC. The encoded protein is CASRRERGDLLDEQFF. The full variable domain, completed using reference TRBV5-1 and TRBJ2-1, is KAGVTQTPRYLIKTRGQQVTLSCSPISGHRSVSWYQQTPGQGLQFLFEYFSETQRNKGNFPGRFSGRQFSNSRSEMNVSTLELGDSALYLCASRRERGDLLDEQFFGPGTRLTVL.

The V call is TRBV6-1, the J call TRBJ2-5; 8 bases fit TRBD1. Germline values: CDR1 MNHNS, CDR2 SASEGT. CDR3 size: 14 residues. V lost 8 bases, J lost 1 base, and 6 bases stayed unmatched. In nucleotides, the CDR3 is TGTGCCAGCGGACCTACAGGGGGCCAAGAGACCCAGTACTTC. This translates into CASGPTGGQETQYF.

In this sample, this clonotype turned up many times. The chain links TRBV5-1 to TRBJ2-4; 9 bases fit TRBD2. The CDR3 runs to 12 residues. Looked up from germline, CDR1 is SGHRS and CDR2 is YFSETQ. The V segment lost 5 bases and the J segment 8 bases; nucleotides outside the gene matches: 2. CDR3 amino acids: CASRAGGYIQYF. CDR3 sequence (DNA): TGCGCCAGCAGAGCGGGGGGTTACATTCAGTACTTC.

There are a few counts of this clonotype. This chain joins TRBV18 and TRBJ2-5; possibly TRBD2 for D (5 bases). The germline CDR1 and CDR2 sequences are KGHSH and LQKENI. V shed 4 bases and J shed 5 bases, with 14 bases lying between them. The CDR3 extends over 14 amino acids. This CDR3 is CASSLTEVRETQYF. DNA of the CDR3: TGTGCCAGCTCACTCACGGAGGTGCGGGAGACCCAGTACTTC.

In this sample, this clonotype turned up a few times. The V and J genes are TRBV7-9 and TRBJ1-1, with TRBD1 matching 9 bases. Germline V gene lookup returns CDR1 SEHNR and CDR2 FQNEAQ (reference sequence). With V trimmed by 5 bases and J by 0 bases, 7 bases remained unmatched. The CDR3 consists of 16 residues. The CDR3 DNA sequence: TGTGCCAGCAGCCTAGACCGGGACAGGGTGAACACTGAAGCTTTCTTT. Translated, it gives CASSLDRDRVNTEAFF.

The chain employs TRBV10-3 and TRBJ2-2; 7 nucleotides line up with TRBD1. The CDR3 has 20 residues. Trimming cost V 4 bases and J 2 bases; bases outside gene matches: 19. CDR1 ENHRY and CDR2 SYGVKD come from the germline V gene. The CDR3 DNA sequence: TGTGCCATCAGTGGGAGGACAGGAGAACTCCCAAGGGTCAACACCGGGGAGCTGTTTTTT. It yields the protein CAISGRTGELPRVNTGELFF.

This clonotype occurred many times. The chain joins TRBV7-2 to TRBJ2-1; 9 bases line up with TRBD2. This CDR3 contains 15 residues. V lost 1 base and J lost 5; bases outside the gene matches: 3. Per the germline V gene, CDR1 is SGHTA and CDR2 is FQGNSA. Here the CDR3 reads CASSLGRGGNNEQFF. Here the CDR3 DNA reads TGTGCCAGCAGCTTAGGGCGGGGGGGCAACAATGAGCAGTTCTTC.

In this sample, this clonotype turned up a few times. This chain joins TRBV5-1 and TRBJ2-7; possibly TRBD2 for D (7 bases). V lost 4 bases and J lost 4, with 18 bases in between. This CDR3 is 15 amino acids long. The germline V gene encodes CDR1 SGHRS and CDR2 YFSETQ. CDR3 residues: CASSPSGGGFYEQYF. The CDR3 bases are TGCGCCAGCAGCCCGTCGGGGGGCGGATTTTACGAGCAGTACTTC. Looking up the rest from reference TRBV5-1 and TRBJ2-7 gives the full variable domain: KAGVTQTPRYLIKTRGQQVTLSCSPISGHRSVSWYQQTPGQGLQFLFEYFSETQRNKGNFPGRFSGRQFSNSRSEMNVSTLELGDSALYLCASSPSGGGFYEQYFGPGTRLTVT.

This clonotype was counted only a few times. The chain couples TRBV7-2 to TRBJ2-5; a weak D match, TRBD2 (6 bases). This CDR3 contains 15 residues. The ends were cut back, 5 bases at V and 4 bases at J, with 17 bases in the middle. Germline values: CDR1 SGHTA, CDR2 FQGNSA. The CDR3 DNA reads TGTGCCAGCAGCCAGAGACTAGTCGGGTCAGAGACCCAGTACTTC. As protein: CASSQRLVGSETQYF. The whole variable domain, filled in from reference TRBV7-2 and TRBJ2-5, reads GAGVSQSPSNKVTEKGKDVELRCDPISGHTALYWYRQSLGQGLEFLIYFQGNSAPDKSGLPSDRFSAERTGGSVSTLTIQRTQQEDSAVYLCASSQRLVGSETQYFGPGTRLLVL.

This clonotype appeared a few times. This chain uses TRBV20-1 with TRBJ2-5, with 7 bases that match TRBD2. The V gene's germline CDR1 is DFQATT and CDR2 SNEGSKA (reference sequence). V dropped 5 bases and J dropped 2; count of bases not matched to a gene: 5. The CDR3 loop spans 13 amino acids. This chain's CDR3 is CSAPPGLQETQYF. In nucleotides, the CDR3 is TGCAGTGCTCCGCCGGGACTACAAGAGACCCAGTACTTC.

In its sample, this clonotype was seen many times. The chain is built from TRBV9 and TRBJ2-3, with D tentatively TRBD2 (6 bases). The CDR3 has 16 amino acids. V shed 2 bases and J shed 6 bases, with 19 bases lying between them. Germline CDR1 reads SGDLS; CDR2 reads YYNGEE. The CDR3 region is CASSVRDPGGVDTQYF. CDR3 in DNA: TGTGCCAGCAGCGTTAGGGACCCAGGAGGGGTGGATACGCAGTATTTT.

This clonotype has at least ten counts. V gene TRBV18 combines with J gene TRBJ1-1, with D maybe TRBD1 (6 bases). The germline V and J ends were trimmed by 3 bases and 1 base, with 9 bases remaining between them. This CDR3 is 14 amino acids long. The germline CDR1 and CDR2 sequences are KGHSH and LQKENI. DNA for the CDR3: TGTGCCAGCTCACCCAGACAGGCGAACACTGAAGCTTTCTTT. It specifies CASSPRQANTEAFF.

The chain uses TRBV28 and TRBJ2-7; D ambiguous. CDR3 size: 14 residues. The germline CDR1 and CDR2 sequences are MDHEN and SYDVKM. V shed 5 bases and J shed 2 bases, with 13 bases lying between them. CDR3 loop: CASSPMRGAYEQYV. CDR3 DNA sequence: TGTGCCAGCAGTCCGATGCGCGGAGCCTACGAGCAGTACGTC.

A few counts support this clonotype. This chain connects TRBV7-2 to TRBJ2-4, with D tentatively TRBD1 or TRBD2 (7 bases each). This CDR3 region has 14 residues. V lost 5 bases and J lost 9, with 17 bases in between. Germline CDR1 and CDR2: SGHTA and FQGNSA. The CDR3: CASSGPQGGIIQYF. The CDR3 bases are TGTGCCAGCAGCGGCCCCCAGGGGGGGATCATTCAGTACTTC.

The V gene is TRBV4-1, the J gene TRBJ2-1; 10 bases line up with TRBD2. The CDR3 has 16 amino acids. With V trimmed by 2 bases and J by 8 bases, 9 bases remained unmatched. Germline V lookup: CDR1 MGHRA, CDR2 YSYEKL. CDR3 in DNA: TGCGCCAGCAGCCAACCAGCGGGGGGGCTCTTGGATGAGCAGTTCTTC. Translation: CASSQPAGGLLDEQFF.

This clonotype occurred many times. This rearrangement joins TRBV7-9 to TRBJ2-1, with 7 bases matching TRBD2. Per germline, CDR1 SEHNR and CDR2 FQNEAQ (reference sequence). The V segment lost 2 bases and the J segment 4 bases; nucleotides outside the gene matches: 5. This CDR3 is built from 15 residues. The CDR3 is CASSLSSGIYNEQFF. In DNA form, the CDR3 reads TGTGCCAGCAGCTTATCTAGCGGCATATACAATGAGCAGTTCTTC. Full variable domain (remainder filled in from reference TRBV7-9 and TRBJ2-1): DTGVSQNPRHKITKRGQNVTFRCDPISEHNRLYWYRQTLGQGPEFLTYFQNEAQLEKSRLLSDRFSAERPKGSFSTLEIQRTEQGDSAMYLCASSLSSGIYNEQFFGPGTRLTVL.

This chain joins TRBV28 and TRBJ2-1; TRBD1 might be the D (5 bases). The J call is in doubt because the DNA end fits TRBJ2-7 better. Germline lookup yields CDR1 MDHEN and CDR2 SYDVKM. There are 15 residues in the CDR3. The CDR3 reads CASSLLSRAYNEQYF. CDR3 sequence (DNA): TGTGCCAGCAGTTTATTGTCCAGGGCCTACAATGAGCAGTACTTC.

This clonotype was counted between two and nine times. Relative to the germline gene, one junction end is altered; a read error may explain this. V is TRBV20-1 and J is TRBJ1-1; no reliable D call. CDR1 is DFQATT, CDR2 SNEGSKA, per germline (reference sequence). The length of the CDR3 is 12 residues. CDR3 nucleotides: TGCAGTGCTAGAGTGCGGAACATTGAAGCTTTCTTT. It encodes CSARVRNIEAFF.

The chain recombines TRBV27 with TRBJ1-1; D perhaps matches TRBD1 (6 bases). Per germline, CDR1 MNHEY and CDR2 SMNVEV (reference sequence). The CDR3 runs to 13 residues. Trimming took 7 bases from V and 4 from J, leaving 13 bases between them. CDR3 sequence reads: CASMGNRATEAFF. CDR3 DNA sequence: TGTGCCAGCATGGGGAACAGGGCCACTGAAGCTTTCTTT.

The rearrangement uses TRBV30 and TRBJ1-6; no reliable D call. The CDR3 loop spans 9 amino acids. Trimming removed 6 bases at V and 9 bases at J, with 3 bases between. Germline CDR1 is GTSNPN and CDR2 is SVGIG (reference sequence). This CDR3 is CACSSPLHF. The CDR3 DNA sequence: TGTGCCTGCTCTTCACCCCTCCACTTT. Looking up the rest from reference TRBV30 and TRBJ1-6 gives the full variable domain: SQTIHQWPATLVQPVGSPLSLECTVEGTSNPNLYWYRQAAGRGLQLLFYSVGIGQISSEVPQNLSASRPQDRQFILSSKKLLLSDSGFYLCACSSPLHFGNGTRLTVT.

This clonotype was found a few times. This chain joins TRBV7-9 and TRBJ2-5, with 8 bases lining up with TRBD1. With V trimmed by 5 bases and J by 5 bases, 10 bases remained unmatched. This CDR3 is 15 amino acids long. Germline assignment: CDR1 SEHNR and CDR2 FQNEAQ (reference sequence). The chain's CDR3 is CASSRPTGAGETQYF. The CDR3 region has the DNA TGTGCCAGCAGCAGGCCGACAGGGGCAGGGGAGACCCAGTACTTC.

In its sample, this clonotype was seen once. Compared with germline, one end of the junction differs, possibly owing to a read error. V is TRBV5-1 and J is TRBJ1-1; a weak D match, TRBD1 (6 bases). The CDR3 is made up of 16 amino acids. Germline V gene sequence: CDR1 SGHRS, CDR2 YFSETQ. The CDR3 DNA reads TGCGACAGCAGCTTCGACGAGGAGGGGGAGAACACTGAAGCTTTCTTT. Its protein is CDSSFDEEGENTEAFF.

This chain uses TRBV3-1 with TRBJ2-7; D possibly matches TRBD1 or TRBD2 (6 bases each). V shed 4 bases and J shed 2 bases, with 12 bases lying between them. The CDR3 sequence is 14 residues long. Germline lookup yields CDR1 LGHDT and CDR2 YNNKEL (reference sequence). Here the CDR3 reads CASSLGGTTYEQYF. In DNA form, the CDR3 reads TGTGCCAGCAGCCTAGGAGGGACAACCTACGAGCAGTACTTC.

The chain is built from TRBV25-1 and TRBJ1-6; D not resolved. Germline CDR1 MGHDK, CDR2 SYGVNS. CDR3 length: 17 amino acids. V was trimmed by 2 bases and J by 7 bases, leaving 18 bases between them. CDR3 protein: CASSEGVLGSRNSPLHF. In nucleotides, the CDR3 is TGTGCCAGCAGTGAAGGGGTTTTGGGGAGTAGAAATTCACCCCTCCACTTT.

The CDR3 here is CSASSGNTEAFF. The CDR3, as DNA: TGCAGTGCTAGTTCGGGGAACACTGAAGCTTTCTTT. The chain uses TRBV20-1 and TRBJ1-1; D ambiguous. V was trimmed by 3 bases and J by 1 base, leaving 6 bases between them. The CDR3 sequence is 12 residues long. The V gene's germline CDR1 is DFQATT and CDR2 SNEGSKA (reference sequence).